These 5 T cell receptor beta chains were sequenced from one sample in a study of shared clonotypes between healthy human individuals (dated by TCRdb to between 2020 and 2021). Library preparation used the immunoSEQ multiplex PCR assay. TCRdb's version of the immuneACCESS table is confined to in-frame rearrangements and falls short of the full clone set. An unresolved V gene accounts for under half of the shortfall where checked; the remainder is of unknown origin. This sample is represented by about 490,000 clones; about 78% of them were singletons. Approximately 12% of the sample rests with the top ten. The sequenced sample consisted of PBMCs. These receptor sequences come from a woman between 40 and 50 years old in good health. Some clones in this sample may be carry-over from other donors' samples.

The CDR3 DNA follows: TGTGCCTGGGGGGGGGCGACCAGCTCTTACGAGCAGTACTTC. Its protein is CAWGGATSSYEQYF. This chain connects TRBV30 to TRBJ2-7, with D perhaps TRBD2 (7 bases). CDR1 is GTSNPN, CDR2 SVGIG, per germline (reference sequence). There are 14 residues in the CDR3. V shed 5 bases and J shed 4 bases, with 18 bases lying between them.

This clone has a single count. The chain joins TRBV18 to TRBJ2-7; TRBD1 is a possible D gene (6 bases). Trimming pared 3 bases from V and 4 bases from J, leaving 13 bases between. Germline V CDR1 and CDR2: KGHSH, LQKENI. This CDR3 region has 14 residues. The CDR3 DNA follows: TGTGCCAGCTCACCGGGAACAGGGACATACGAGCAGTACTTC. This sequence encodes CASSPGTGTYEQYF.

V and J are TRBV5-4 and TRBJ1-2, with D possibly matching TRBD1 (5 bases). V lost 4 bases and J lost 7, with 23 bases in between. CDR1 is SGHNT, CDR2 YYREEE, per germline (reference sequence). The CDR3 loop spans 16 amino acids. Here the CDR3 reads CASSQGFLALTAGYTF. In nucleotides, the CDR3 is TGTGCCAGCAGCCAAGGGTTTCTGGCCTTGACAGCTGGCTACACCTTC.

This chain uses TRBV7-2 with TRBJ1-1; TRBD1 is a possible D gene (6 bases). In germline, CDR1 is SGHTA, CDR2 FQGNSA. The length of the CDR3 is 13 residues. Trimming removed 6 bases from V and 4 bases from J, with 12 bases in between. The CDR3 nucleotides are TGTGCCAGCAGATCAGGGGCGGCCACTGAAGCTTTCTTT. Translated, it gives CASRSGAATEAFF.

Concerning this clone itself: In the same sample, other DNA sequences code for this CDR3. The chain employs TRBV28 and TRBJ2-7; D unclear. Trimming shortened V by 3 bases and J by 4 bases, and 4 bases separated the two germline ends. The CDR3 length is 11 residues. From germline, CDR1 is MDHEN and CDR2 SYDVKM. The CDR3 coding sequence is TGTGCCAGCAGTTTGAGGTACGAGCAGTACTTC. This gives the protein CASSLRYEQYF.